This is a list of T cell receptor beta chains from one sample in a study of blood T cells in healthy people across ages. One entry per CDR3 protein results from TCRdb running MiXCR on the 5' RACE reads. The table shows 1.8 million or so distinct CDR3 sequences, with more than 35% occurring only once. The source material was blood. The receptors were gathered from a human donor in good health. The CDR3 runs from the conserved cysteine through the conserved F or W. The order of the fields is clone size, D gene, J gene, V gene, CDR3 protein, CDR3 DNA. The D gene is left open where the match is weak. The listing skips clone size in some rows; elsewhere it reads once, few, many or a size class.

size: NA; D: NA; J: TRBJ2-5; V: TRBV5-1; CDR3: CASKGEEQYF; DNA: TGCGCCAGCAAGGGCGAAGAGCAGTACTTC
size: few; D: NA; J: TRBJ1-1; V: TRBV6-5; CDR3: CASSSRDIYTEAFF; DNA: TGTGCCAGCAGTTCCCGGGACATTTACACTGAAGCTTTCTTT
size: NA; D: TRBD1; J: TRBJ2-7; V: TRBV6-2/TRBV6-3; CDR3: CASSYSRQGPIHEQYF; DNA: TGTGCCAGCAGTTACTCTCGACAGGGTCCTATCCACGAGCAGTACTTC
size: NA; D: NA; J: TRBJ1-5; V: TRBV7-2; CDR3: CASSFLQGQPQHF; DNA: TGTGCCAGCAGCTTTCTCCAGGGACAGCCCCAGCATTTT
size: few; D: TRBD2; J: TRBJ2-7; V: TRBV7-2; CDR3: CASSQHPRTSGYEQYF; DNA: TGTGCCAGCAGCCAACACCCTCGGACTAGCGGATACGAGCAGTACTTC
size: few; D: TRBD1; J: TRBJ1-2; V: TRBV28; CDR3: CASYDRGYGYTF; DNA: TGTGCCAGCTATGACAGGGGCTATGGCTACACCTTC
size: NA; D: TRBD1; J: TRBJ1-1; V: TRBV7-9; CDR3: CASSLGTGMGTEAFF; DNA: TGTGCCAGCAGCCTCGGGACAGGAATGGGCACTGAAGCTTTCTTT
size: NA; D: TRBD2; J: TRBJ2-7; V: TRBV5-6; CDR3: CASSWGGPRVFYEQYF; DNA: TGTGCCAGCAGCTGGGGGGGTCCCCGGGTCTTCTACGAGCAGTACTTC
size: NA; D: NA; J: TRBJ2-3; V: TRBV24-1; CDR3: CATSDPGHLSTDTQYF; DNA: TGTGCCACCAGTGATCCGGGACACCTAAGCACAGATACGCAGTATTTT
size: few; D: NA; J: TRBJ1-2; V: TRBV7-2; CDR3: CASSWEGRIGYTF; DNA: TGTGCCAGCAGCTGGGAAGGGAGGATCGGCTACACCTTC
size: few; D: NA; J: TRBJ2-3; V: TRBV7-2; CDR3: CASSFNLLADTQYF; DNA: TGTGCCAGCAGCTTTAACCTCTTGGCAGATACGCAGTATTTT
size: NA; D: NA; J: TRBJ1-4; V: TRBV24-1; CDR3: CATSAAGKDEKLFF; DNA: TGTGCCACCAGTGCTGCGGGTAAAGATGAAAAACTGTTTTTT
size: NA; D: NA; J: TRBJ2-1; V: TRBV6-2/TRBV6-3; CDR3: CASSTQSYNEQFF; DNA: TGTGCCAGCAGCACACAGTCCTACAATGAGCAGTTCTTC
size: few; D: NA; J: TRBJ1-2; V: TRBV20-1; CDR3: CSARDWNYGYTF; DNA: TGCAGTGCTAGAGATTGGAATTATGGCTACACCTTC
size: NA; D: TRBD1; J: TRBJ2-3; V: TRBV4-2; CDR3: CASSQDGQGLPDTQYF; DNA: TGTGCCAGCAGCCAAGACGGACAGGGTCTTCCAGATACGCAGTATTTT
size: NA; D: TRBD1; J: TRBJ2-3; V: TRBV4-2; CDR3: CASRQGRGQGTDTQYF; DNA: TGTGCCAGCCGGCAGGGACGGGGACAGGGGACAGATACGCAGTATTTT
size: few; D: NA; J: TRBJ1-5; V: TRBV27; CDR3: CASSLSLLPSQPQHF; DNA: TGTGCCAGCAGTTTATCCCTCCTCCCGAGTCAGCCCCAGCATTTT
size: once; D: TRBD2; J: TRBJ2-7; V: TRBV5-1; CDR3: CASSVGPGTSGGLTYEQYF; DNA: TGCGCCAGCAGCGTTGGACCCGGGACTAGCGGGGGGCTTACCTACGAGCAGTACTTC
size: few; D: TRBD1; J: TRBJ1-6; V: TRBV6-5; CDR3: CASSSGQGVGVSPLHF; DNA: TGTGCCAGCAGTTCCGGACAGGGGGTGGGGGTTTCACCCCTCCACTTT
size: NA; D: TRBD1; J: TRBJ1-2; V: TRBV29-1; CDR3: CSVTPGQGRRYGYTF; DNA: TGCAGCGTCACACCGGGACAGGGGAGACGGTATGGCTACACCTTC
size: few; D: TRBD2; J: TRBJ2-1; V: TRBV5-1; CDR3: CASSPGITSGYNEQFF; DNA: TGCGCCAGCAGCCCCGGGATCACTAGCGGATACAATGAGCAGTTCTTC
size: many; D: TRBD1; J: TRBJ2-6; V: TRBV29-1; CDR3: CSVDPGQGRSGANVLTF; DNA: TGCAGCGTTGACCCCGGACAGGGTAGGTCTGGGGCCAACGTCCTGACTTTC
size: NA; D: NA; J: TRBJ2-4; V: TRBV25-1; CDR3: CASSGLRAGGNYEPYF; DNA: TGTGCCAGCAGTGGGCTAAGGGCCGGGGGTAACTACGAGCCGTACTTC
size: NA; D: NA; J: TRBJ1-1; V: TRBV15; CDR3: CATSRVVRPNTEAFF; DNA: TGTGCCACCAGCAGAGTGGTGCGGCCGAACACTGAAGCTTTCTTT
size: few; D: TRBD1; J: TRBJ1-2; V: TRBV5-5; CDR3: CASSLGGTGEWLFDGYTF; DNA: TGTGCCAGCAGCTTGGGAGGGACAGGGGAATGGTTGTTTGATGGCTACACCTTC
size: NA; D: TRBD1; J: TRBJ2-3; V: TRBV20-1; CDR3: CSAPKNGQGTDTQYF; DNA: TGCAGTGCTCCCAAAAACGGACAGGGGACAGATACGCAGTATTTT
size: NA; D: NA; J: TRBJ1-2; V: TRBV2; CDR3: CASAESGIGGYGYTF; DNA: TGTGCCAGCGCCGAATCAGGTATCGGGGGCTATGGCTACACCTTC
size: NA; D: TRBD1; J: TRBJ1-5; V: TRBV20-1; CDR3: CSAPGQGRGQPQHF; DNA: TGCAGTGCACCGGGACAGGGAAGAGGTCAGCCCCAGCATTTT